Listed here is a single T cell receptor (beta chain). What it binds is not known. Each CDR3 protein is one row after TCRdb ran MiXCR on the 5' RACE reads. The repertoire has approximately 30,000 distinct CDR3 sequences, about 4% of them found once; the top ten carry around 25%. The CDR3 covers 13 residues. Germline V lookup: CDR1 DFQATT, CDR2 SNEGSKA (reference sequence). With 5 bases clipped from V and 7 bases from J, the junction kept 11 bases outside the gene matches. The sample is drawn from a study of neurological immune-mediated disorders. General study results and limits: The study found the most TCR clonal expansion in HTLV-1-associated myelopathy and the least in multiple sclerosis, below healthy controls.

V usage is TRBV20-1 and J usage is TRBJ2-7; 7 positions match TRBD2. The receptor comes from a woman aged 40 to 49 in good health. Sequencing was done on a sample of CD4+ T cells from blood. The CDR3 DNA reads TGCAGTGCTGGAGGCCCGGGGGGTCGAGAGCAGTACTTC. It is translated as CSAGGPGGREQYF.